The clone carrying this T cell receptor beta chain was recorded a few times. Produced via immunoSEQ multiplex PCR; TCRdb's table is partial and in-frame only. The profile shows 850,000 to 1,200,000 clones, 65% to 75% of them singletons. The record originates from a study of shared clonotypes between healthy human individuals. This TCR was sampled from a man aged 18-30 years in good health. The sample comprised memory CD4+ T cells sorted from blood. Subset: CD45RA-negative fraction.

Here the CDR3 reads CASSYGQGALAYEQYF. DNA for the CDR3: TGTGCCAGCAGTTACGGACAGGGGGCGTTGGCCTACGAGCAGTACTTC. V and J are TRBV6-6 and TRBJ2-7; 11 bases agree with TRBD1. This CDR3 is 16 amino acids long. Germline V gene lookup returns CDR1 MNHNY and CDR2 SVGAGI (reference sequence). With V trimmed by 2 bases and J by 2 bases, 5 bases remained unmatched.